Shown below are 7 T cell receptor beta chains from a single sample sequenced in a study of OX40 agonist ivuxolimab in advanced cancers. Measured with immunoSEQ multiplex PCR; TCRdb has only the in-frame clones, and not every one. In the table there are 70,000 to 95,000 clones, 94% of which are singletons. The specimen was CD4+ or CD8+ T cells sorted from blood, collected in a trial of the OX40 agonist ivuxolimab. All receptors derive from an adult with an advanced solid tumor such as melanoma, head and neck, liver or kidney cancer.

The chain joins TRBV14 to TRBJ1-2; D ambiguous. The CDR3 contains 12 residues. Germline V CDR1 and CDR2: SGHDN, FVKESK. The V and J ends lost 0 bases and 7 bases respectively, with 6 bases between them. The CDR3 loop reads CASSQDPPGYTF. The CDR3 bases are TGTGCCAGCAGCCAAGACCCCCCTGGCTACACCTTC.

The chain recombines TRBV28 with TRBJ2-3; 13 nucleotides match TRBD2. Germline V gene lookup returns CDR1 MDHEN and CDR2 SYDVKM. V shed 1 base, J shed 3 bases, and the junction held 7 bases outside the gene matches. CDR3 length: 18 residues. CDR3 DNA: TGTGCCAGCAGTTTATCCTGGACTAGCGGGAGTCTGACAGATACGCAGTATTTT. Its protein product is CASSLSWTSGSLTDTQYF.

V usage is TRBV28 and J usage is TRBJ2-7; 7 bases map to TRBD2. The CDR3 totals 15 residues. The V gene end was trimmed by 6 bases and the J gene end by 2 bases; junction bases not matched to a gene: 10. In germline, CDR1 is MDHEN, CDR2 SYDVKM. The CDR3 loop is CASRTSGTKAYEQYF. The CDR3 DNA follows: TGTGCCAGCAGGACTTCAGGGACTAAAGCCTACGAGCAGTACTTC.

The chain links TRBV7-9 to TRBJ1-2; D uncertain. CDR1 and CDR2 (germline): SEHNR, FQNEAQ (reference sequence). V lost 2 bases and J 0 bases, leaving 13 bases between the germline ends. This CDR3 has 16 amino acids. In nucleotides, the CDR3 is TGTGCCAGCAGCTTAACAAGGGCACCCACTAACTATGGCTACACCTTC. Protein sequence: CASSLTRAPTNYGYTF.

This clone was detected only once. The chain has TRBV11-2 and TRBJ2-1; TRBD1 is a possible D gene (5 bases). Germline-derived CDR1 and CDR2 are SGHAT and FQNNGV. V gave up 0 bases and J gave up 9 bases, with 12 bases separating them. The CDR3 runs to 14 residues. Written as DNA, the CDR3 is TGTGCCAGCAGCTTAGATCGAAGGGGCGGTGAGCAGTTCTTC. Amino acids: CASSLDRRGGEQFF.

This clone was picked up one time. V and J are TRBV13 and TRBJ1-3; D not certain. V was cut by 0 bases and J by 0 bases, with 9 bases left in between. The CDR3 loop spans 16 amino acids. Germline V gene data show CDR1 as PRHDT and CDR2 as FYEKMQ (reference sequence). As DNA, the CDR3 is TGTGCCAGCAGCTTAGGAGCCGGGAGCTCTGGAAACACCATATATTTT. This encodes CASSLGAGSSGNTIYF.

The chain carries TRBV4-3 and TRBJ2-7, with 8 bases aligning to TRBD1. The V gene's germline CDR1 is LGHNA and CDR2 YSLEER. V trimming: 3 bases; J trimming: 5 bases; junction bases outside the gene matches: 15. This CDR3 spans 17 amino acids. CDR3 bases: TGCGCCAGCAGCCACAGCCGAGGGACAGGACGCTCGGACGAGCAGTACTTC. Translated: CASSHSRGTGRSDEQYF.